This T cell receptor (beta chain) was captured in a study of T cell responses to AZD1222 COVID-19 vaccine. General study points: Repertoires in all cases were sampled only once the peak T cell response had passed.

This clone was detected once. Its specificity is unknown. V was clipped by 4 bases and J by 2 bases, with 12 bases between them. Germline V CDR1 and CDR2: SGHTA, FQGNSA. There are 16 residues in the CDR3. Repertoires were generated with immunoSEQ multiplex PCR, while TCRdb's copy carries only in-frame clones and drops some. The sample lists around 130,000 clones; approximately 93% were seen once. This clonotype was sampled from an adult in good health. The chain combines TRBV7-2 with TRBJ2-6, with D perhaps given as TRBD1 or TRBD2 (6 bases each). This sample comprised peripheral blood, obtained on day 0 of AZD1222 vaccination. The CDR3 DNA is TGTGCCAGCAGCTGGTCGGGGGCTCCTGGGGCCAACGTCCTGACTTTC. This translates into CASSWSGAPGANVLTF.